The following is a T cell receptor (beta chain) sequence with its context. The entry originates in a study of T cells in tumors after PD-1 blockade. Turning to the study itself: A subset received ongoing vismodegib 150 mg daily alongside anti-PD-1 therapy. Mean per blood sample: about 100,000 templates (roughly 22,000-270,000), about 40,000 unique clonotypes.

Clones were read by immunoSEQ multiplex PCR, and TCRdb kept only the in-frame ones, dropping some. The top ten clones hold around two fifths of a sample with fewer than 40,000 clones, 55% to 80% of them seen once. This CDR3 region has 13 residues. Trimming took off 5 bases at V and 2 bases at J, with 9 bases between the two ends. The germline V gene has CDR1 SGHVS and CDR2 FNYEAQ. The genes are TRBV7-6 and TRBJ1-1; D gene uncertain. The specimen was PBMCs, collected after anti-PD-1 treatment. This clonotype originated in a human donor with basal cell carcinoma. CDR3 nucleotide sequence: TGTGCCAGCAGCCAAGACACAAACACTGAAGCTTTCTTT. The encoded protein is CASSQDTNTEAFF.